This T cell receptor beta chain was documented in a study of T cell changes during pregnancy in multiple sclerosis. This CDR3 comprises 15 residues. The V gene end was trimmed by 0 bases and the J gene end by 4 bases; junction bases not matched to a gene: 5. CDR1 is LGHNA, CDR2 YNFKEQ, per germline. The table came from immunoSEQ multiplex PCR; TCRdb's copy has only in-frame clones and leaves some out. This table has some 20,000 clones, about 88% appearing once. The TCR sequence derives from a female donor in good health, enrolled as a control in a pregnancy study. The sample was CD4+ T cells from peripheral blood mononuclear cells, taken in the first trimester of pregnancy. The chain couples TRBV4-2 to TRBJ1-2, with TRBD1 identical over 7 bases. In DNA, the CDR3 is TGTGCCAGCAGCCAAGAAGGTCAGGGGGGCTATGGCTACACCTTC. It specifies CASSQEGQGGYGYTF.